These T cell receptor beta chains were read from a single sample in a study of Ad26.COV2.S vaccination and SARS-CoV-2 variants. Profiling relied on immunoSEQ multiplex PCR, and the TCRdb table lists in-frame clones only, not all of them. The sample lists some 480,000 clones, 87% occurring once. The input for sequencing was peripheral blood, taken in a trial of Ad26.COV2.S vaccine versus placebo. The receptor set was obtained from a person between 18 and 60 years old who received the Ad26.COV2.S COVID-19 vaccine or a placebo. Both conserved end residues are part of each CDR3. D genes are given only for firm matches. The size field is filled for only some rows; it gives once, few, many or a size class.

D gene,clone size,J gene,V gene,CDR3 protein,CDR3 DNA
-,few,TRBJ2-6,TRBV18,CASSRTSGANVLTF,TGTGCCAGCTCACGTACCTCTGGGGCCAACGTCCTGACTTTC
-,-,TRBJ2-3,TRBV5-1,CASSPTRGPSSDTQYF,TGCGCCAGCAGCCCGACGCGGGGCCCGTCGTCTGATACGCAGTATTTT
-,-,TRBJ2-1,TRBV11-2,CASSLVLGEQFF,TGTGCCAGCAGCTTAGTCCTAGGTGAGCAGTTCTTC
TRBD1,-,TRBJ1-5,TRBV19,CASRGDRGSNQPQHF,TGTGCCAGTAGGGGGGACAGGGGAAGCAATCAGCCCCAGCATTTT
-,-,TRBJ1-2,TRBV28,CASTSRGGSGGYGYTF,TGTGCCAGCACCTCCCGCGGGGGGTCGGGCGGCTATGGCTACACCTTC
TRBD1,-,TRBJ2-2,TRBV7-2,CASSPSGTGGTGELFF,TGTGCCAGCAGCCCCTCCGGGACAGGCGGGACCGGGGAGCTGTTTTTT
TRBD2,-,TRBJ2-3,TRBV29-1,CSVRRVASGSTDTQYF,TGCAGCGTGCGTCGGGTGGCTAGCGGTAGCACAGATACGCAGTATTTT
-,-,TRBJ2-1,TRBV4-1,CASSPTGLDNEQFF,TGCGCCAGCAGCCCGACGGGACTCGACAATGAGCAGTTCTTC
-,-,TRBJ2-2,TRBV2,CASSSKTGNTGELFF,TGTGCCAGCAGCTCCAAGACAGGGAACACCGGGGAGCTGTTTTTT
TRBD2,few,TRBJ2-7,TRBV6-5,CASRQGLAEYF,TGTGCCAGCAGACAGGGACTAGCGGAGTACTTC
-,few,TRBJ2-3,TRBV28,CASSRSDTQYF,TGTGCCAGCAGCCGGTCAGATACGCAGTATTTT
TRBD1,-,TRBJ2-2,TRBV3-1/TRBV3-2,CASSQAIGGTGGTGELFF,TGTGCCAGCAGCCAAGCGATCGGGGGGACAGGGGGAACCGGGGAGCTGTTTTTT
-,-,TRBJ1-1,TRBV29-1,CSVIKGSTEAFF,TGCAGCGTAATAAAAGGGAGCACTGAAGCTTTCTTT
-,-,TRBJ2-2,TRBV27,CASSLSSLVNTGELFF,TGTGCCAGCAGTTTATCGTCGCTAGTTAACACCGGGGAGCTGTTTTTT
TRBD1,once,TRBJ2-7,TRBV18,CASSQDRVSSYEQYF,TGTGCCAGCTCACAGGACAGGGTCAGCTCCTACGAGCAGTACTTC
-,-,TRBJ1-5,TRBV5-8,CASTNIKQAYSNQPQHF,TGTGCCAGCACCAATATAAAACAGGCTTATAGCAATCAGCCCCAGCATTTT
-,-,TRBJ1-1,TRBV27,CASSLSGTHRGRAFF,TGTGCCAGCAGTTTATCGGGGACTCACCGGGGGAGAGCTTTCTTT
-,-,TRBJ1-5,TRBV7-9,CASSLDMGPNQPQHF,TGTGCCAGCAGCTTAGATATGGGTCCTAATCAGCCCCAGCATTTT
-,-,TRBJ2-3,TRBV28,CASRRSDTQYF,TGTGCCAGCAGGAGGTCAGATACGCAGTATTTT
TRBD2,-,TRBJ2-1,TRBV4-3,CASSQEPSGRWNEQFF,TGCGCCAGCAGCCAAGAGCCTAGCGGGAGATGGAATGAGCAGTTCTTC
-,-,TRBJ1-1,TRBV9,CASSVGLQLNTEAFF,TGTGCCAGCAGCGTAGGCTTACAGTTGAACACTGAAGCTTTCTTT
-,-,TRBJ2-4,TRBV19,CASSGDWGSKNIQYF,TGTGCCAGTAGTGGGGATTGGGGCTCCAAAAACATTCAGTACTTC
TRBD1,-,TRBJ1-3,TRBV6-6,CASSQQQGAGGNTIYF,TGTGCCAGCAGTCAACAACAGGGGGCTGGTGGAAACACCATATATTTT
-,-,TRBJ1-5,TRBV18,CASSPPGGNQPQHF,TGTGCCAGCTCTCCCCCAGGTGGCAATCAGCCCCAGCATTTT
TRBD2,-,TRBJ2-3,TRBV2,CASSREALLITDTQYF,TGTGCCAGCAGTCGGGAGGCCCTATTAATCACAGATACGCAGTATTTT
TRBD1,-,TRBJ2-3,TRBV30,CAWSGVTGWADTQYF,TGTGCCTGGAGTGGGGTGACAGGGTGGGCAGATACGCAGTATTTT
-,-,TRBJ1-5,TRBV7-2,CASSLDAGHQPQHF,TGTGCCAGCAGCTTAGATGCGGGGCACCAGCCCCAGCATTTT
-,-,TRBJ1-2,TRBV28,CASSPRAGRGPMYGYTF,TGTGCCAGCAGCCCTCGGGCAGGGAGAGGGCCTATGTATGGCTACACCTTC
-,-,TRBJ2-5,TRBV5-8,CASSLGQYPQETQYF,TGTGCCAGCAGCTTGGGGCAGTATCCCCAAGAGACCCAGTACTTC
-,few,TRBJ1-2,TRBV7-9,CASNLRTEGDYTF,TGTGCCAGCAACCTAAGGACCGAAGGGGACTACACCTTC
-,-,TRBJ2-5,TRBV2,CASNPIGVQETQYF,TGTGCCAGCAATCCTATTGGGGTTCAAGAGACCCAGTACTTC
-,-,TRBJ1-5,TRBV6-1,CASSEVRGAGQPQHF,TGTGCCAGCAGTGAAGTACGGGGGGCGGGTCAGCCCCAGCATTTT
-,-,TRBJ1-3,TRBV28,CASSSPGQVGANTIYF,TGTGCCAGCAGCTCCCCGGGACAAGTAGGGGCAAACACCATATATTTT
-,-,TRBJ2-7,TRBV30,CAWNQGTTYEQYF,TGTGCCTGGAACCAGGGGACTACCTACGAGCAGTACTTC
TRBD2,-,TRBJ2-1,TRBV5-1,CASSRTSTSSYNEQFF,TGCGCCAGCAGCAGGACTAGCACATCATCCTACAATGAGCAGTTCTTC
-,-,TRBJ2-7,TRBV9,CASSVQGEGYEQYF,TGTGCCAGCAGCGTCCAGGGCGAAGGCTACGAGCAGTACTTC
-,-,TRBJ2-2,TRBV2,CASSEGQANTGELFF,TGTGCCAGCAGTGAAGGACAAGCGAACACCGGGGAGCTGTTTTTT
-,-,TRBJ2-7,TRBV6-5,CATQATTPEQYF,TGTGCCACCCAGGCGACTACCCCTGAGCAGTACTTC
TRBD2,-,TRBJ2-7,TRBV9,CASSATSGNYEQYF,TGTGCCAGCAGCGCCACTAGCGGGAACTACGAGCAGTACTTC
-,-,TRBJ1-2,TRBV6-5,CASSFGQRNYGYTF,TGTGCCAGCAGTTTTGGACAGCGGAACTATGGCTACACCTTC
TRBD1,-,TRBJ2-4,TRBV5-1,CASSLDRGQAKNIQYF,TGCGCCAGCAGCTTGGACAGGGGGCAAGCCAAAAACATTCAGTACTTC
-,-,TRBJ2-3,TRBV6-5,CASSYSGGTAADTQYF,TGTGCCAGCAGTTACTCCGGGGGTACGGCGGCAGATACGCAGTATTTT
-,-,TRBJ2-1,TRBV11-3,CASSLVSGNNEQFF,TGTGCCAGCAGCTTAGTTTCCGGCAACAATGAGCAGTTCTTC
TRBD1,-,TRBJ1-4,TRBV7-9,CASSPSQGNGRKLFF,TGTGCCAGCAGCCCGTCACAGGGGAACGGGAGAAAACTGTTTTTT
-,-,TRBJ1-5,TRBV6-4,CASRAPGQPQHF,TGTGCCAGCAGAGCACCGGGACAGCCCCAGCATTTT
-,-,TRBJ1-1,TRBV29-1,CSVETGQYGAFF,TGCAGCGTTGAGACAGGACAATACGGCGCTTTCTTT
-,-,TRBJ2-6,TRBV20-1,CSAIDSYTGANVLTF,TGCAGTGCTATTGACTCCTACACTGGGGCCAACGTCCTGACTTTC
-,-,TRBJ2-1,TRBV7-2,CASGRVSPNEQFF,TGTGCCAGCGGGAGAGTGTCGCCGAATGAGCAGTTCTTC
-,-,TRBJ1-4,TRBV5-4,CASSRGKMNEKLFF,TGTGCCAGCAGCCGCGGGAAGATGAATGAAAAACTGTTTTTT
-,-,TRBJ2-7,TRBV14,CASSQGPGVYEQYF,TGTGCCAGCAGCCAAGGGCCTGGGGTCTACGAGCAGTACTTC
-,-,TRBJ1-3,TRBV6-5,CASGGPGDTIYF,TGTGCCAGCGGGGGCCCGGGGGACACCATATATTTT
-,-,TRBJ2-5,TRBV28,CASSLKRETQYF,TGTGCCAGCAGTTTAAAAAGGGAGACCCAGTACTTC
TRBD1,-,TRBJ2-7,TRBV29-1,CSVTGQGGSYEQYF,TGCAGCGTCACAGGACAGGGTGGCTCCTACGAGCAGTACTTC
TRBD1,-,TRBJ1-1,TRBV7-8,CASSRDRGLGTEAFF,TGTGCCAGCAGCCGAGACAGGGGGCTGGGGACTGAAGCTTTCTTT
TRBD2,-,TRBJ2-1,TRBV9,CASSVEASGRPPYNEQFF,TGTGCCAGCAGCGTAGAAGCTAGCGGGAGGCCCCCCTACAATGAGCAGTTCTTC
TRBD2,-,TRBJ2-3,TRBV9,CASSPSGTSGRATDTQYF,TGTGCCAGCAGCCCTAGCGGGACTAGCGGGAGGGCCACAGATACGCAGTATTTT
TRBD1,-,TRBJ2-1,TRBV4-1,CASSQLGQGLYNEQFF,TGCGCCAGCAGCCAGTTGGGACAGGGCCTATACAATGAGCAGTTCTTC